This TCR beta chain was sequenced for a study of shared clonotypes between healthy human individuals. As processed by the authors: Junction-only immunoSEQ sequences carried no quality scores, so filtering differed. Profiling relied on immunoSEQ multiplex PCR, and the TCRdb table lists in-frame clones only, not all of them. D and trimming were read from the DNA, whereas the V and J calls and clone size are those reported in that table. The sample contains about 2,100,000 clones, approximately 94% of which appear only once. Study observations and caveats: Sequencing depth was predicted to influence how clonotypes are shared among donors. Compared with memory subsets, naive subsets generally had larger estimated richness.

CD8 cells classed as naive were CD45RO-negative and positively selected for CCR7, excluding terminally differentiated effector memory CD45RA+ cells. Adults of Caucasian background living in Nashville, Tennessee made up all donors. For this clone: Its cognate antigen is unknown.

This TCR was sampled from a man aged 18 to 29 in good health. Some clones in this sample may be carry-over from other donors' samples. The sequenced sample was naive CD8+ T cells from PBMCs.

For the CDR3, the DNA is TGTGCCAGCAGCTTAACCCCGGGGGGGTACAATGAGCAGTTCTTC. It is translated as CASSLTPGGYNEQFF. The chain combines TRBV7-2 with TRBJ2-1; 8 bases fit TRBD2. Looked up from germline, CDR1 is SGHTA and CDR2 is FQGNSA. Trimming removed 2 bases from V and 4 bases from J; junction bases left unmatched: 4. The CDR3 consists of 15 residues. Based on the CDR3 plus reference TRBV7-2 and TRBJ2-1, the full variable domain is GAGVSQSPSNKVTEKGKDVELRCDPISGHTALYWYRQSLGQGLEFLIYFQGNSAPDKSGLPSDRFSAERTGGSVSTLTIQRTQQEDSAVYLCASSLTPGGYNEQFFGPGTRLTVL.